A single sample is the source of the 2 T cell receptor beta chains below, sequenced in a study of PD-1 blockade in classical Hodgkin lymphoma. With no exception, relapse followed autologous stem cell transplantation in all patients, and brentuximab vedotin exposure varied. Assay: immunoSEQ multiplex PCR; the TCRdb copy retains only in-frame clones and omits some. Of roughly 140,000 clones in the sample, 78% were seen once. The sample here was peripheral blood mononuclear cells (PBMCs), taken before the second cycle of nivolumab. The receptors come from a human donor with classical Hodgkin lymphoma.

The genes are TRBV6-6 and TRBJ2-1, with 9 bases that match TRBD1. From germline, CDR1 is MNHNY and CDR2 SVGAGI (reference sequence). The CDR3 covers 14 residues. After removal of 5 bases from V and 9 bases from J, the junction contained 8 bases not matched to a gene. The CDR3 DNA is TGTGCCAGCAGTCAGACAGGGGGAGGCGGTGAGCAGTTCTTC. Translating gives CASSQTGGGGEQFF.

In its sample, this clone was seen a few times. The V and J genes are TRBV7-2 and TRBJ1-3; the D is unclear. The V gene's germline CDR1 is SGHTA and CDR2 FQGNSA. V was clipped by 1 base and J by 0 bases, with 4 bases between them. The CDR3 sequence is 14 residues long. This chain's CDR3 is CASSLVPSGNTIYF. The CDR3 DNA reads TGTGCCAGCAGCTTAGTGCCCTCTGGAAACACCATATATTTT.